This TCR beta chain derives from a study of cytomegalovirus exposure and HLA in healthy donors. Findings and limits, study-wide: The classifier reportedly diagnosed cytomegalovirus status with high sensitivity and specificity. Specificity for CMV antigens was confirmed in vitro for a few of the CMV-associated chains.

This CDR3 region has 16 residues. Germline CDR1 SGHTA, CDR2 FQGTGA. V shed 1 base and J shed 1 base, with 8 bases lying between them. Primers: 60 Vbeta forward and 13 Jbeta reverse. The repertoire was sequenced with immunoSEQ multiplex PCR; TCRdb's copy has only in-frame clones and lacks some. The table includes 50,000 to 65,000 clones, roughly 72% detected once. About this clone: Its antigen is currently unknown.

The rearrangement links TRBV7-3 to TRBJ2-6; D not resolved. The source is a woman in her forties or fifties in good health and CMV-seropositive. The sequenced sample was PBMCs. The CDR3 DNA follows: TGTGCCAGCAGCTTAAGAGGCCCGTCTGGGGCCAACGTCCTGACTTTC. Protein sequence: CASSLRGPSGANVLTF.